This TCR beta chain was observed in a study of OX40 agonist ivuxolimab in advanced cancers. Findings and caveats of the study: Normalized T-cell clonal expansion was also low in some nonresponders.

Clones were sequenced by immunoSEQ multiplex PCR, and TCRdb holds only the in-frame ones, with some missing. The sample consists of fewer than 80,000 clones, approximately 90% of them appearing once. In the case of this clone: Its cognate antigen is unknown.

Germline CDR1 LGHNA, CDR2 YSLEER. The CDR3 covers 16 residues. The V gene end was trimmed by 1 base and the J gene end by 2 bases; junction bases not matched to a gene: 7. Any history of autoimmune disease or systemic immunosuppression disqualified patients. Samples were taken at baseline and on day 1 of cycles 4 and 7. The receptor's source is an adult with an advanced solid tumor such as melanoma, head and neck, liver or kidney cancer. The input for sequencing was CD4+ or CD8+ T cells sorted from blood, taken in a trial of the OX40 agonist ivuxolimab. J is TRBJ2-7 and V is TRBV4-3; 8 bases map to TRBD2. The CDR3 bases are TGCGCCAGCAGCCAAGGTACTAGCGGACCACCCTACGAGCAGTACTTC. It specifies CASSQGTSGPPYEQYF.